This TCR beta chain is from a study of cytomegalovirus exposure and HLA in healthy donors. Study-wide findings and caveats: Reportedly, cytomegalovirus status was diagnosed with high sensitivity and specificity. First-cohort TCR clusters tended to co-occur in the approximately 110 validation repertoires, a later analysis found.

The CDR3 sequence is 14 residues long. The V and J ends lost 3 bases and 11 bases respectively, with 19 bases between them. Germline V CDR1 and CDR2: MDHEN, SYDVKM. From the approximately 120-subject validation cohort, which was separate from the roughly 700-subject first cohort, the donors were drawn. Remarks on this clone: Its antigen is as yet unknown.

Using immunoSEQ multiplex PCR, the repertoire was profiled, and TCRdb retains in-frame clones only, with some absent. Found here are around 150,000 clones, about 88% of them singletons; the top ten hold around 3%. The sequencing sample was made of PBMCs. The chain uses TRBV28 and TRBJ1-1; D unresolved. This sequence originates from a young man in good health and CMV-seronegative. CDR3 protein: CASSFELSQKWAFF. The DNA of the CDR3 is TGTGCCAGCAGTTTCGAACTTAGCCAAAAGTGGGCTTTCTTT.